This T cell receptor (beta chain) is from a study of shared clonotypes between healthy human individuals. The germline V gene encodes CDR1 MNHEY and CDR2 SMNVEV (reference sequence). J was trimmed by 6 bases and V by 7 bases; bases with no gene match: 6. This CDR3 has 13 residues. Assay: immunoSEQ multiplex PCR; the TCRdb copy retains only in-frame clones and omits some. The sample includes millions of clones, roughly 95% of them seen just once. The chain is built from TRBV27 and TRBJ1-2; 9 bases are a match to TRBD1. The clonotype was recovered from a man aged 18 to 35 in good health. Material: naive CD4+ T cells sorted from blood. Subset noted: CD45RA+ positively selected. DNA of the CDR3: TGTGCCAGCACCCTCAGACAGGGGGATGGCTACACCTTC. Translating gives CASTLRQGDGYTF.